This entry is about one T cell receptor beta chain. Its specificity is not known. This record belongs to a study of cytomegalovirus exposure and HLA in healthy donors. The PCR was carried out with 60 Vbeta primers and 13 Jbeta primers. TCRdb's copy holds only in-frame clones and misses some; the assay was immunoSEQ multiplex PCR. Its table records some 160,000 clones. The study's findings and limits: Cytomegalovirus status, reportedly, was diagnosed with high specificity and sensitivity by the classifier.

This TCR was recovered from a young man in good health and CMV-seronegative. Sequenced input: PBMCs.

CDR3: CASSPGTGKSGANVLTF. CDR3 bases: TGTGCCAGCTCTCCCGGGACAGGGAAATCAGGGGCCAACGTCCTGACTTTC. This chain links TRBV18 with TRBJ2-6; 9 bases match TRBD1. Germline lookup yields CDR1 KGHSH and CDR2 LQKENI. CDR3 size: 17 residues. The trim removed 6 bases at V and 4 bases at J, leaving 10 bases unmatched.